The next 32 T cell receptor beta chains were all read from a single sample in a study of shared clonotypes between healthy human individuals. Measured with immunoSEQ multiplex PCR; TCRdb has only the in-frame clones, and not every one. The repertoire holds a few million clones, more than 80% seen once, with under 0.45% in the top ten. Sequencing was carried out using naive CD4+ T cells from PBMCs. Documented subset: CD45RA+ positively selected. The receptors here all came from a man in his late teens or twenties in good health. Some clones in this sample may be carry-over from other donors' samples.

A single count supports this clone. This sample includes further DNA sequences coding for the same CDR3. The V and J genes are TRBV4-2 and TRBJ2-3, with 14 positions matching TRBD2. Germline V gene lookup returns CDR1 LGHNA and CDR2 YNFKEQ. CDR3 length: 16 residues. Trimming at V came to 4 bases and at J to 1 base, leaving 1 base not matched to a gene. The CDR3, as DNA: TGTGCCAGCAGCCCGGGACTAGCGGGAGGCACAGATACGCAGTATTTT. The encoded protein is CASSPGLAGGTDTQYF.

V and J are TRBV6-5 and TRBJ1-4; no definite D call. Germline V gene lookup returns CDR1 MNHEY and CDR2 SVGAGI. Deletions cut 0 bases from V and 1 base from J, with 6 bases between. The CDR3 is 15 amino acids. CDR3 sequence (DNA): TGTGCCAGCAGTTACTCGACTGAAACTAATGAAAAACTGTTTTTT. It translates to CASSYSTETNEKLFF.

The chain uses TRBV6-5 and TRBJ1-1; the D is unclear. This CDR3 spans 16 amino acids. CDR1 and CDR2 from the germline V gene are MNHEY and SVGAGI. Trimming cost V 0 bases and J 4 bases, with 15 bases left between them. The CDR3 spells CASSYSNSVRVTEAFF. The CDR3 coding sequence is TGTGCCAGCAGTTACTCGAATAGCGTGCGGGTCACTGAAGCTTTCTTT.

The CDR3 loop is CASSRGQGTTFF. DNA for the CDR3: TGCGCCAGCAGCCGTGGACAGGGGACCACTTTCTTT. This rearrangement joins TRBV5-1 to TRBJ1-1, with TRBD1 matching 9 bases. Germline values: CDR1 SGHRS, CDR2 YFSETQ. V was pared by 4 bases and J by 12 bases, with 7 bases of the junction left unmatched. The CDR3 runs 12 residues.

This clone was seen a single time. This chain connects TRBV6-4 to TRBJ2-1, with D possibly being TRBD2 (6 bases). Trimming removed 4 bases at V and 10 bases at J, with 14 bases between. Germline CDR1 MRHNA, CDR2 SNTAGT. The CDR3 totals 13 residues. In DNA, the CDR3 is TGTGCCAGCAGTGCAGTTAGCGGAGGAGAGCAGTTCTTC. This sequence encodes CASSAVSGGEQFF.

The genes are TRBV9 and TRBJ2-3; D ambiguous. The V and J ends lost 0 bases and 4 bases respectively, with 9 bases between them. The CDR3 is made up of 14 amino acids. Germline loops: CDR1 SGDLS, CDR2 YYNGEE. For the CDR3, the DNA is TGTGCCAGCAGCGTAGCAGGTAGTTCAGATACGCAGTATTTT. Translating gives CASSVAGSSDTQYF.

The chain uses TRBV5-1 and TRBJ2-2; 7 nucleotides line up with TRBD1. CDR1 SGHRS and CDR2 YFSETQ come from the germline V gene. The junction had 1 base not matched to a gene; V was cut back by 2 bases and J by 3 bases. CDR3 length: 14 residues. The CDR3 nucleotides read TGCGCCAGCAGCTTTCAGGGGGACACCGGGGAGCTGTTTTTT. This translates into CASSFQGDTGELFF.

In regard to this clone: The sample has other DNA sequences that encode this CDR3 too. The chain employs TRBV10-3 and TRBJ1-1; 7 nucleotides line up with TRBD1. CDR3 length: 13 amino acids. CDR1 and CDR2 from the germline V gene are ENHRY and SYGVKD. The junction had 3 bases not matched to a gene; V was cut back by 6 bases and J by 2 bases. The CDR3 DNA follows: TGTGCCATCAGCAGGACAGGAAACACTGAAGCTTTCTTT. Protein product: CAISRTGNTEAFF.

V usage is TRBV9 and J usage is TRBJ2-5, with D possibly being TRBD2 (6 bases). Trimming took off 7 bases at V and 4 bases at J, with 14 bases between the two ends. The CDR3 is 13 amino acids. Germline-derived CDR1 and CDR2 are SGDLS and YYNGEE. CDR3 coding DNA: TGTGCCAGCGGGGCCCGGGGAGGAGAGACCCAGTACTTC. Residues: CASGARGGETQYF.

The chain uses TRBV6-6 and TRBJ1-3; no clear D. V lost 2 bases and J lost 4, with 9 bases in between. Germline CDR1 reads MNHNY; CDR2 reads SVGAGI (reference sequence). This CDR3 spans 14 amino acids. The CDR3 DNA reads TGTGCCAGCAGTTACGTCGTCGACGGAAACACCATATATTTT. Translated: CASSYVVDGNTIYF.

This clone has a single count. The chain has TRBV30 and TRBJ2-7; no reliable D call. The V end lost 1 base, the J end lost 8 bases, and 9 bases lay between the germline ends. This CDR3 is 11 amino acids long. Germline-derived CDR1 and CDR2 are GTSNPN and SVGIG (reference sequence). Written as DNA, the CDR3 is TGTGCCTGGAGTGGGTTGAGGCAGCAGTACTTC. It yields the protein CAWSGLRQQYF. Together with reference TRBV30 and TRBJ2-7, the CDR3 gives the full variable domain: SQTIHQWPATLVQPVGSPLSLECTVEGTSNPNLYWYRQAAGRGLQLLFYSVGIGQISSEVPQNLSASRPQDRQFILSSKKLLLSDSGFYLCAWSGLRQQYFGPGTRLTVT.

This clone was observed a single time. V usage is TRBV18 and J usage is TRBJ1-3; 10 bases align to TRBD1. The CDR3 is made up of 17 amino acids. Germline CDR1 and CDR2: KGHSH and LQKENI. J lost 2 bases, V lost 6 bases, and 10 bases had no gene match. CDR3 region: CASSPTTGTGAGNTIYF. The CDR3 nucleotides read TGTGCCAGCTCCCCTACCACCGGGACAGGGGCTGGAAACACCATATATTTT.

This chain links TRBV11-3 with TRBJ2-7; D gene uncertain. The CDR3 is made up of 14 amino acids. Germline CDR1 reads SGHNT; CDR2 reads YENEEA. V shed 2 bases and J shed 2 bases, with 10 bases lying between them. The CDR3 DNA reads TGTGCCAGCAGCTTAACCTCGAATACCTACGAGCAGTACTTC. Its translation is CASSLTSNTYEQYF.

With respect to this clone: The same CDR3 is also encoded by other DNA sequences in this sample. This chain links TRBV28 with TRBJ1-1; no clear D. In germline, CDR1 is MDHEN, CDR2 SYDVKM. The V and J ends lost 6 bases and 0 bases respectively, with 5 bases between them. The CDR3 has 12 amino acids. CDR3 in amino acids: CASRGMNTEAFF. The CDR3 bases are TGTGCCAGCAGGGGGATGAACACTGAAGCTTTCTTT.

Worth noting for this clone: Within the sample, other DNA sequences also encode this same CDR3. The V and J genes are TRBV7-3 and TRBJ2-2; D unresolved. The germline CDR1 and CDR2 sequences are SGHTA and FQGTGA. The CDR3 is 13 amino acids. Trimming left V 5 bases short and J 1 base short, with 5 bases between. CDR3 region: CASSPGNTGELFF. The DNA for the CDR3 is TGTGCCAGCAGCCCGGGGAACACCGGGGAGCTGTTTTTT.

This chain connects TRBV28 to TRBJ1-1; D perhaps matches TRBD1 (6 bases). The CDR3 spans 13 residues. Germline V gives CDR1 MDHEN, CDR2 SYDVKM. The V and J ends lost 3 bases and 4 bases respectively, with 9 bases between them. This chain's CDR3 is CASSFRGPTEAFF. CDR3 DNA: TGTGCCAGCAGTTTTCGGGGGCCCACTGAAGCTTTCTTT.

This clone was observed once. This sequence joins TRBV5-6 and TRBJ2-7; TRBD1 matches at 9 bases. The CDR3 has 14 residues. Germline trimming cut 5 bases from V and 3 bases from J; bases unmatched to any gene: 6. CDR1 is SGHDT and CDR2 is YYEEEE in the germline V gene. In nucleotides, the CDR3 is TGTGCCAGCAGAGGGACAGGGCATAACTACGAGCAGTACTTC. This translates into CASRGTGHNYEQYF. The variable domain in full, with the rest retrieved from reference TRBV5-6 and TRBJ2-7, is DAGVTQSPTHLIKTRGQQVTLRCSPKSGHDTVSWYQQALGQGPQFIFQYYEEEERQRGNFPDRFSGHQFPNYSSELNVNALLLGDSALYLCASRGTGHNYEQYFGPGTRLTVT.

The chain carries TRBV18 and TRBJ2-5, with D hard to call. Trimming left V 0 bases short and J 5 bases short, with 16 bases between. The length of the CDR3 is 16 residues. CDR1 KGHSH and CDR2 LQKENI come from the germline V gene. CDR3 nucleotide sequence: TGTGCCAGCTCACCACCGAGCTTGGGCGCCGGGGAGACCCAGTACTTC. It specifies CASSPPSLGAGETQYF. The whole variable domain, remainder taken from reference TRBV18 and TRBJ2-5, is NAGVMQNPRHLVRRRGQEARLRCSPMKGHSHVYWYRQLPEEGLKFMVYLQKENIIDESGMPKERFSAEFPKEGPSILRIQQVVRGDSAAYFCASSPPSLGAGETQYFGPGTRLLVL.

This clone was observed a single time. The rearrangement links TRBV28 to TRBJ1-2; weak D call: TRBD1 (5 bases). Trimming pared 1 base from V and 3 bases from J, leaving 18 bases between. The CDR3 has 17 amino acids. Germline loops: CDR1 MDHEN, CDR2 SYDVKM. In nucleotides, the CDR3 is TGTGCCAGCAGTTTATCGTGGCTTTCGGGACCTGACTATGGCTACACCTTC. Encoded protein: CASSLSWLSGPDYGYTF.

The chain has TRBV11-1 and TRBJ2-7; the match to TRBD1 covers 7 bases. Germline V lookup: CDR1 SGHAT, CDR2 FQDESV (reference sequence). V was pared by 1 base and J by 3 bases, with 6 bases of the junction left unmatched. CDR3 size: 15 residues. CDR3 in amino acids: CASSLVGQDRYEQYF. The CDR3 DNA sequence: TGTGCCAGCAGCTTAGTAGGACAGGACCGCTACGAGCAGTACTTC.

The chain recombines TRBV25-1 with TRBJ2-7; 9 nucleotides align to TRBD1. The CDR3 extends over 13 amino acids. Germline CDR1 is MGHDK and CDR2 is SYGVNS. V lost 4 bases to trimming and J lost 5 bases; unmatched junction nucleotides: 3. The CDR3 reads CASSGTGVHEQYF. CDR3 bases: TGTGCCAGCAGTGGGACAGGGGTCCACGAGCAGTACTTC.

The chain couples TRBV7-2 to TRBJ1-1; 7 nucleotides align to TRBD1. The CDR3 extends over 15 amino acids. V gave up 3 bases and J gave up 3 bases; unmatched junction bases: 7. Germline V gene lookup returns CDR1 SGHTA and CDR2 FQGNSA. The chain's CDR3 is CASSFAAGTDTEAFF. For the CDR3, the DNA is TGTGCCAGCAGCTTCGCCGCAGGGACAGACACTGAAGCTTTCTTT.

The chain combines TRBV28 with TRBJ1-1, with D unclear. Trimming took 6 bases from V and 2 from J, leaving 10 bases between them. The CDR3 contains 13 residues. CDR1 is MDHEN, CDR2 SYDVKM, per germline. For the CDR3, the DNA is TGTGCCAGCAGCGGTTTGTCTAACACTGAAGCTTTCTTT. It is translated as CASSGLSNTEAFF.

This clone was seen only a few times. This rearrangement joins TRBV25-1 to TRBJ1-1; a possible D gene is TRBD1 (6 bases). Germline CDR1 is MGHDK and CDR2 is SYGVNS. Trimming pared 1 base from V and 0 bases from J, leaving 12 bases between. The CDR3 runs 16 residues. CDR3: CASSESAPGVNTEAFF. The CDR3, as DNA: TGTGCCAGCAGTGAATCTGCCCCAGGGGTGAACACTGAAGCTTTCTTT.

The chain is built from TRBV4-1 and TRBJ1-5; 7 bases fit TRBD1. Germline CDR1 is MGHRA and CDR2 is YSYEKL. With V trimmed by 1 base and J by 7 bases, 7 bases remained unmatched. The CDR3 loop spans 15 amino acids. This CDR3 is CASSQVEGAKQPQHF. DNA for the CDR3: TGCGCCAGCAGCCAAGTCGAGGGGGCAAAACAGCCCCAGCATTTT.

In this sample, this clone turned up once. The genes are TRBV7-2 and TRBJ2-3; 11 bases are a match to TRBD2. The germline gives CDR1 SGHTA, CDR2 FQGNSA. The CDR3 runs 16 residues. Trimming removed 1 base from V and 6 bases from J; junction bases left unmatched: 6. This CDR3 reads CASSLVGTSGGDTQYF. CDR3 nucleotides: TGTGCCAGCAGCTTAGTAGGGACTAGCGGAGGGGATACGCAGTATTTT. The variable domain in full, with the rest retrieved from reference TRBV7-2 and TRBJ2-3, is GAGVSQSPSNKVTEKGKDVELRCDPISGHTALYWYRQSLGQGLEFLIYFQGNSAPDKSGLPSDRFSAERTGGSVSTLTIQRTQQEDSAVYLCASSLVGTSGGDTQYFGPGTRLTVL.

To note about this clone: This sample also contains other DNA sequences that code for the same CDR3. The CDR3 sequence: CASSSPDRGPSTDTQYF. For the CDR3, the DNA is TGTGCCAGCAGCTCCCCCGACAGGGGGCCTTCCACAGATACGCAGTATTTT. V and J are TRBV7-9 and TRBJ2-3, with 10 bases that match TRBD1. Germline V gene data show CDR1 as SEHNR and CDR2 as FQNEAQ (reference sequence). This CDR3 is 17 amino acids long. The J segment lost 2 bases and the V segment lost 4 bases, leaving 9 bases of the junction unmatched.

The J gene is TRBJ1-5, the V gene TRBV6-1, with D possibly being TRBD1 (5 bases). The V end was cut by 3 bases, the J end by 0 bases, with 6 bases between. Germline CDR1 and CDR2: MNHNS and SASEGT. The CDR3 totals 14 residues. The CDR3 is CASSETVSNQPQHF. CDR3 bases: TGTGCCAGCAGTGAGACAGTTAGCAATCAGCCCCAGCATTTT.

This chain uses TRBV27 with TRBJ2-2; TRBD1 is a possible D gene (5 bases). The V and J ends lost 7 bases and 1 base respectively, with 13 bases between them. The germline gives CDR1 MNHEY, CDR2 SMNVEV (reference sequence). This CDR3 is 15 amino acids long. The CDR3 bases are TGTGCCAGCAACGCCGCCAGGGAGAACACCGGGGAGCTGTTTTTT. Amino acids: CASNAARENTGELFF.

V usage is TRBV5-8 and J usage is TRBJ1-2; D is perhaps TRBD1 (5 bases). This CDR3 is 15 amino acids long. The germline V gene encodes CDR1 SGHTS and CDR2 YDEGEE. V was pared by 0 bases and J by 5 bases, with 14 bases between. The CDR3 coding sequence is TGTGCCAGCAGCTTGGGGGACCATTCGCCGTATGGCTACACCTTC. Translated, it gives CASSLGDHSPYGYTF.

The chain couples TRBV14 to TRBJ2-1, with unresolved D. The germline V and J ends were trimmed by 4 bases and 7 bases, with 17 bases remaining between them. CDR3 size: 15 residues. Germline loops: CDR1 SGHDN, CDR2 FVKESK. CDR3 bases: TGTGCCAGCAGCCCGGATGGCGGAACCGTAAATGAGCAGTTCTTC. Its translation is CASSPDGGTVNEQFF.

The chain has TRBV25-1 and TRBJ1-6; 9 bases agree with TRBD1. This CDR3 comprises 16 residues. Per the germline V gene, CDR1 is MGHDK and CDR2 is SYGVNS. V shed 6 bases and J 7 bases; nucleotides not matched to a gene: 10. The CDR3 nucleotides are TGTGCCAGCAGCGCCTTGACAGGGGGTTACAATTCACCCCTCCACTTT. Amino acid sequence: CASSALTGGYNSPLHF.